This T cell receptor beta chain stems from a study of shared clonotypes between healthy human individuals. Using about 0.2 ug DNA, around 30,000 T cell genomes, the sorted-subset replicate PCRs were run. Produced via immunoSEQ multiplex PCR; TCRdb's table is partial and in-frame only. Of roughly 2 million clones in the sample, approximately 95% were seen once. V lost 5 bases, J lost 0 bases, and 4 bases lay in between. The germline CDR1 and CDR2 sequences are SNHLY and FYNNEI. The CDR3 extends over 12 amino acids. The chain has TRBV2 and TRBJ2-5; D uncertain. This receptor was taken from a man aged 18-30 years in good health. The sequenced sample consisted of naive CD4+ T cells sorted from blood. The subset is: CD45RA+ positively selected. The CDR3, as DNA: TGTGCCAGCAGTACAGACCAAGAGACCCAGTACTTC. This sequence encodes CASSTDQETQYF.